These T cell receptor beta chains were read from a single sample in a study of post-analysis software for immune sequencing data. From the PCR reads, TCRdb called clonotypes with MiXCR, one entry per CDR3 protein. This table holds around 710,000 distinct CDR3 sequences, under 60% found once. Sequencing was carried out using blood. The receptors stem from a girl aged 10 to 17 with multiple sclerosis. Each CDR3 is given with its conserved first and last residue. D genes are given only for firm matches. Clone size is stated in some rows and not others, as once, few, many or a class when expanded.

13	.	.	TRBJ2-7	TRBV7-3	CASSLLPYNEQYF	TGTGCCAGCAGCTTACTACCCTACAATGAGCAGTACTTC
12	.	TRBD1	TRBJ1-1	TRBV3-1	CASRGQGPEAFF	TGTGCCAGCAGGGGACAGGGACCTGAAGCTTTCTTT
14	few	TRBD1	TRBJ2-2	TRBV12-3/TRBV12-4	CASSFTGETGELFF	TGTGCCAGCAGTTTTACAGGGGAGACCGGGGAGCTGTTTTTT
17	.	TRBD2	TRBJ2-5	TRBV5-1	CASSLAPGLAGIETQYF	TGCGCCAGCAGCTTGGCCCCGGGACTAGCGGGAATAGAGACCCAGTACTTC
14	.	TRBD1	TRBJ1-5	TRBV29-1	CSVAGGGSNQPQHF	TGCAGCGTTGCAGGGGGCGGGAGCAATCAGCCCCAGCATTTT
14	.	.	TRBJ2-5	TRBV20-1	CSARQGGAGKTQYF	TGCAGTGCTAGACAGGGGGGCGCTGGGAAGACCCAGTACTTC
16	few	TRBD2	TRBJ2-5	TRBV20-1	CSAITPGTSGRETQYF	TGCAGTGCTATCACCCCTGGGACTAGCGGGCGAGAGACCCAGTACTTC
15	.	TRBD1	TRBJ2-7	TRBV9	CASSVEQGGPYEQYF	TGTGCCAGCAGCGTAGAACAGGGGGGCCCCTACGAGCAGTACTTC
15	few	TRBD1	TRBJ2-1	TRBV3-1	CASSRSGTGHNEQFF	TGTGCCAGCAGCCGATCCGGGACAGGGCACAATGAGCAGTTCTTC
17	.	TRBD2	TRBJ2-3	TRBV3-1	CASSPGLAGVESDTQYF	TGTGCCAGCAGCCCCGGACTAGCGGGAGTGGAGTCAGATACGCAGTATTTT
16	.	.	TRBJ1-1	TRBV13	CASTLPYGTPNTEAFF	TGTGCCAGCACACTCCCTTATGGGACACCTAACACTGAAGCTTTCTTT
15	few	.	TRBJ2-7	TRBV21-1	CASSPPGREGYEQYF	TGTGCCAGCAGCCCCCCCGGAAGGGAGGGATACGAGCAGTACTTC
15	.	.	TRBJ2-5	TRBV21-1	CASSKGGRGLETQYF	TGTGCCAGCAGCAAAGGGGGCAGGGGGCTTGAGACCCAGTACTTC
17	.	TRBD2	TRBJ2-1	TRBV6-6	CASSYPKTSGTSNEQFF	TGTGCCAGCAGTTACCCGAAGACTAGCGGGACGAGTAATGAGCAGTTCTTC
17	.	.	TRBJ2-5	TRBV9	CASSVGVRDTLEETQYF	TGTGCCAGCAGCGTAGGAGTCCGGGACACCCTAGAGGAGACCCAGTACTTC
15	.	TRBD2	TRBJ2-3	TRBV12-3/TRBV12-4	CASSPLAGETDTQYF	TGTGCCAGCAGCCCCTTGGCGGGAGAGACAGATACGCAGTATTTT
13	.	.	TRBJ2-5	TRBV25-1	CASSDPLLREQYF	TGTGCCAGCAGTGACCCCCTTTTGAGGGAGCAGTACTTC
15	.	TRBD1	TRBJ1-5	TRBV7-2	CASSDRDRSNQPQHF	TGTGCCAGCAGCGACCGGGACAGGAGCAATCAGCCCCAGCATTTT
14	few	.	TRBJ1-1	TRBV5-1	CASSNSGKNTEAFF	TGCGCCAGCAGCAACTCAGGGAAGAACACTGAAGCTTTCTTT
15	.	.	TRBJ2-7	TRBV4-1	CASSQDPAGAYEQYF	TGCGCCAGCAGCCAAGACCCCGCAGGAGCCTACGAGCAGTACTTC
15	.	.	TRBJ2-3	TRBV14	CASKASGRGTDTQYF	TGTGCCAGCAAAGCTAGCGGTAGGGGGACAGATACGCAGTATTTT
14	.	.	TRBJ2-1	TRBV10-3	CAISEGSGSGEQFF	TGTGCCATCAGTGAGGGTAGCGGTTCGGGGGAGCAGTTCTTC
16	.	TRBD1	TRBJ2-7	TRBV28	CASSASSGQGRDEQYF	TGTGCCAGCAGTGCAAGTTCAGGACAGGGGCGAGACGAGCAGTACTTC
16	.	.	TRBJ1-1	TRBV29-1	CSSEGDIFYMNTEAFF	TGCAGCTCTGAGGGGGACATTTTTTACATGAACACTGAAGCTTTCTTT
16	.	.	TRBJ2-7	TRBV7-2	CASSLDRGADGYEQYF	TGTGCCAGCAGCTTAGACCGAGGGGCTGATGGCTACGAGCAGTACTTC
13	.	TRBD1	TRBJ2-4	TRBV29-1	CSVPFGTGDGQYF	TGCAGCGTTCCTTTCGGGACAGGGGATGGGCAGTACTTC
15	.	TRBD1	TRBJ2-3	TRBV7-6	CASSNRQGLTDTQYF	TGTGCCAGCAGCAACCGACAGGGTCTTACAGATACGCAGTATTTT
15	few	TRBD1	TRBJ2-1	TRBV30	CAWSVIGTGVNEQFF	TGTGCCTGGAGTGTAATCGGGACAGGCGTCAATGAGCAGTTCTTC
23	.	TRBD1	TRBJ1-6	TRBV25-1	CASSEYFVLRDRVPRIINSLLHF	TGTGCCAGCAGTGAATATTTTGTTTTGCGGGACAGGGTCCCACGAATAATTAATTCACTCCTCCACTTT
16	few	.	TRBJ2-3	TRBV28	CASSGETDYSTDTQYF	TGTGCCAGCAGTGGAGAGACAGATTATAGCACAGATACGCAGTATTTT
15	.	.	TRBJ2-1	TRBV2	CASSHPGTRNNEQFF	TGTGCCAGCAGCCACCCCGGGACCCGGAACAATGAGCAGTTCTTC
14	.	.	TRBJ2-7	TRBV12-3/TRBV12-4	CASSLNPLAAIEYF	TGCGCCAGCAGTTTAAACCCCCTGGCGGCGATCGAGTACTTC
11	.	.	TRBJ1-5	TRBV20-1	CSARGRQPQHF	TGCAGTGCTAGAGGGCGTCAGCCCCAGCATTTT
12	.	.	TRBJ1-1	TRBV7-9	CASNLGDTEAFF	TGTGCCAGCAATCTTGGGGACACTGAAGCTTTCTTT
14	.	.	TRBJ2-1	TRBV5-1	CASSLEGVPNEQFF	TGCGCCAGCAGCTTGGAGGGAGTCCCCAATGAGCAGTTCTTC
15	.	TRBD1	TRBJ1-1	TRBV25-1	CASSLRGQGNTEAFF	TGTGCCAGCAGTCTCCGGGGACAGGGGAACACTGAAGCTTTCTTT
14	.	TRBD1	TRBJ1-1	TRBV6-5	CATQGEGGYTEAFF	TGTGCCACGCAGGGGGAGGGGGGGTACACTGAAGCTTTCTTT
12	medium-sized	.	TRBJ2-3	TRBV10-3	CAISASTDTQYF	TGTGCCATCAGTGCCAGCACAGATACGCAGTATTTT
13	.	.	TRBJ2-1	TRBV15	CATSQTPDNEQFF	TGTGCCACCAGCCAGACACCCGACAATGAGCAGTTCTTC
15	.	.	TRBJ1-5	TRBV12-3/TRBV12-4	CASSLGSQGIQPQHF	TGTGCCAGCAGTTTAGGGTCCCAGGGAATTCAGCCCCAGCATTTT
16	once	TRBD2	TRBJ2-1	TRBV12-3/TRBV12-4	CASSLPPSGSYNEQFF	TGTGCCAGCAGTTTACCTCCCAGCGGGAGCTACAATGAGCAGTTCTTC
14	.	.	TRBJ2-7	TRBV20-1	CSASEQGFGHEQYF	TGCAGTGCTAGTGAACAGGGTTTTGGTCACGAGCAGTACTTC
13	few	.	TRBJ2-3	TRBV12-3/TRBV12-4	CASSGQHTDTQYF	TGTGCCAGCAGTGGGCAGCACACAGATACGCAGTATTTT
13	once	.	TRBJ2-1	TRBV7-9	CASSLDGSNEQFF	TGTGCCAGCAGCTTAGACGGGAGCAATGAGCAGTTCTTC
19	few	TRBD2	TRBJ2-3	TRBV30	CAWSPTRTSGRANTDTQYF	TGTGCCTGGAGCCCGACGAGGACGAGCGGGAGGGCCAACACAGATACGCAGTATTTT
15	few	TRBD1	TRBJ1-5	TRBV6-2/TRBV6-3	CASSYSMGQGQPQHF	TGTGCCAGCAGTTACTCGATGGGACAGGGACAGCCCCAGCATTTT
14	.	.	TRBJ2-7	TRBV12-3/TRBV12-4	CASSLGFGSYEQYF	TGTGCCAGCAGTTTAGGTTTCGGGTCCTACGAGCAGTACTTC
15	.	.	TRBJ2-7	TRBV7-9	CASSFLSDKTYEQYF	TGTGCCAGCAGCTTCCTGTCGGACAAAACCTACGAGCAGTACTTC
16	.	.	TRBJ2-1	TRBV5-1	CASSLGRDVPYNEQFF	TGCGCCAGCAGCTTGGGGCGGGACGTACCCTACAATGAGCAGTTCTTC